One sample yielded the 30 T cell receptor beta chains listed below, sequenced in a study of blood T cell repertoires in COVID-19. Data came from immunoSEQ multiplex PCR; TCRdb stores just in-frame clones and leaves some out. This table has under 60,000 clones, approximately 85% appearing once. The sample was peripheral blood. The receptors here all came from a man aged 35 to 55 with acute or convalescent COVID-19.

The chain is built from TRBV3-1 (or the pseudogene TRBV3-2) and TRBJ2-7, with a weak D call TRBD2 (5 bases). The V end was cut by 1 base, the J end by 2 bases, with 6 bases between. This CDR3 comprises 13 residues. The germline V gene encodes CDR1 LGHDT and CDR2 YNNKEL (reference sequence). The CDR3 DNA reads as TGTGCCAGCAGCCAAGCGGGGACCTACGAGCAGTACTTC. Its protein product is CASSQAGTYEQYF.

A word on this clone: Other DNA sequences in this sample translate to the same CDR3. This sequence joins TRBV19 and TRBJ2-7; D is unclear. The CDR3 totals 13 residues. Trimming took 3 bases from V and 4 from J, leaving 10 bases between them. CDR1 LNHDA and CDR2 SQIVND come from the germline V gene (reference sequence). The CDR3 DNA reads as TGTGCCAGTAGTATCTCAAGGAGTTACGAGCAGTACTTC. It is translated as CASSISRSYEQYF.

The CDR3 nucleotides are TGCGCCAGCAGCCAGCCATCCCGGACTGGATCCTCCTACGAGCAGTACTTC. This sequence encodes CASSQPSRTGSSYEQYF. V usage is TRBV4-1 and J usage is TRBJ2-7; possibly TRBD2 for D (5 bases). The CDR3 spans 17 residues. The ends were cut back, 3 bases at V and 0 bases at J, with 18 bases in the middle. From germline, CDR1 is MGHRA and CDR2 YSYEKL.

This clone came up a few times. The chain combines TRBV3-1 (or the pseudogene TRBV3-2) with TRBJ1-2, with D perhaps matching TRBD1 (6 bases). Germline assignment: CDR1 LGHDT and CDR2 YNNKEL (reference sequence). The ends were cut back, 5 bases at V and 8 bases at J, with 15 bases in the middle. The CDR3 is 13 amino acids. The chain's CDR3 is CASSNHRDGGYTF. The CDR3 DNA follows: TGTGCCAGCAGCAACCACAGGGATGGAGGCTACACCTTC.

V gene TRBV11-2 combines with J gene TRBJ2-1; tentatively, D is TRBD1 (6 bases). V lost 3 bases, J lost 4 bases, and 7 bases lay in between. CDR1 is SGHAT and CDR2 is FQNNGV in the germline V gene. The CDR3 sequence is 13 residues long. CDR3 amino acids: CASSFGQYNEQFF. The DNA of the CDR3 is TGTGCCAGCAGCTTCGGACAGTACAATGAGCAGTTCTTC.

V usage is TRBV9 and J usage is TRBJ2-1, with TRBD2 matching over 8 bases. The trim removed 0 bases at V and 7 bases at J, leaving 3 bases unmatched. This CDR3 comprises 14 residues. The germline CDR1 and CDR2 sequences are SGDLS and YYNGEE. CDR3 protein: CASSVAGGPNEQFF. Written as DNA, the CDR3 is TGTGCCAGCAGCGTAGCGGGGGGGCCTAATGAGCAGTTCTTC.

The chain employs TRBV5-1 and TRBJ2-7; TRBD2 is a possible D gene (6 bases). Trimming pared 6 bases from V and 1 base from J, leaving 14 bases between. Germline CDR1 and CDR2: SGHRS and YFSETQ. The CDR3 covers 14 residues. CDR3 nucleotides: TGCGCCAGCAACGTGATGGGGGGATCCTACGAGCAGTACTTC. Its protein product is CASNVMGGSYEQYF.

This clone was counted a single time. The chain links TRBV18 to TRBJ2-1; 11 bases line up with TRBD2. The CDR3 length is 16 residues. Germline V lookup: CDR1 KGHSH, CDR2 LQKENI. J gave up 6 bases and V 3 bases, and 7 bases lay outside the gene matches. CDR3 amino acids: CASSPTGGLAVNEQFF. Written as DNA, the CDR3 is TGTGCCAGCTCACCGACGGGGGGACTAGCGGTCAATGAGCAGTTCTTC.

The rearrangement links TRBV4-1 to TRBJ1-5; unclear D gene. Trimming took 0 bases from V and 4 from J, leaving 7 bases between them. Germline CDR1 reads MGHRA; CDR2 reads YSYEKL. CDR3 length: 14 residues. CDR3 protein: CASSQDPGNQPQHF. Here the CDR3 DNA reads TGCGCCAGCAGCCAAGATCCGGGGAATCAGCCCCAGCATTTT.

The chain links TRBV30 to TRBJ2-7; no reliable D call. Trimming pared 3 bases from V and 3 bases from J, leaving 12 bases between. The CDR3 is 13 amino acids. In germline, CDR1 is GTSNPN, CDR2 SVGIG (reference sequence). CDR3 bases: TGTGCCTGGAGGTTGTACAGAAACTACGAGCAGTACTTC. Encoded protein: CAWRLYRNYEQYF.

As DNA, the CDR3 is TGTGCCAGCAGCTTAGTTACAGACAATCAGCCCCAGCATTTT. Amino acids: CASSLVTDNQPQHF. V and J are TRBV7-8 and TRBJ1-5; no firm D call. V was clipped by 1 base and J by 3 bases, with 7 bases between them. The CDR3 has 14 residues. The germline CDR1 and CDR2 sequences are SGHVS and FQNEAQ.

The chain links TRBV9 to TRBJ1-1; unclear D gene. CDR3 length: 14 residues. Trimming removed 0 bases at V and 3 bases at J, with 9 bases between. The germline CDR1 and CDR2 sequences are SGDLS and YYNGEE. The CDR3 sequence: CASSVGFRDTEAFF. CDR3 DNA sequence: TGTGCCAGCAGCGTAGGCTTCCGGGACACTGAAGCTTTCTTT. The variable domain in full, completed from reference TRBV9 and TRBJ1-1, reads DSGVTQTPKHLITATGQRVTLRCSPRSGDLSVYWYQQSLDQGLQFLIQYYNGEERAKGNILERFSAQQFPDLHSELNLSSLELGDSALYFCASSVGFRDTEAFFGQGTRLTVV.

This sequence joins TRBV6-1 and TRBJ1-6; 9 bases line up with TRBD1. The CDR3 is made up of 16 amino acids. From germline, CDR1 is MNHNS and CDR2 SASEGT. V lost 0 bases to trimming and J lost 9 bases; unmatched junction nucleotides: 6. The CDR3 region has the DNA TGTGCCAGCAGTGAAGCCGGGACAGGGTTCGGTTCACCCCTCCACTTT. Its translation: CASSEAGTGFGSPLHF.

V and J are TRBV27 and TRBJ2-3, with 8 nucleotides matching TRBD2. Germline values: CDR1 MNHEY, CDR2 SMNVEV (reference sequence). Trimming removed 4 bases from V and 1 base from J; junction bases left unmatched: 7. The CDR3 is 16 amino acids. CDR3 DNA: TGTGCCAGCAGTTCCTTCGGCGGGGGGCGCACAGATACGCAGTATTTT. Protein sequence: CASSSFGGGRTDTQYF.

This sequence joins TRBV7-3 and TRBJ2-1, with D possibly matching TRBD1 (6 bases). Germline CDR1 is SGHTA and CDR2 is FQGTGA. The V end was cut by 1 base, the J end by 7 bases, with 11 bases between. CDR3 length: 14 amino acids. The CDR3 sequence is CASSLNGGRNEQFF. The CDR3 bases are TGTGCCAGCAGCTTAAATGGGGGCCGGAATGAGCAGTTCTTC.

This clone was counted a single time. The chain has TRBV6-5 and TRBJ2-3; 9 nucleotides match TRBD2. This CDR3 has 15 residues. V lost 6 bases, J lost 1 base, and 5 bases stayed unmatched. Germline lookup yields CDR1 MNHEY and CDR2 SVGAGI. CDR3 in amino acids: CASRRGGTRTDTQYF. The DNA of the CDR3 is TGTGCCAGCAGGCGGGGGGGGACCCGCACAGATACGCAGTATTTT.

This clone counts as large. The chain couples TRBV29-1 to TRBJ1-2; D unresolved. Germline V gene sequence: CDR1 SQVTM, CDR2 ANQGSEA. Trimming cost V 1 base and J 2 bases, with 8 bases left between them. The CDR3 has 13 residues. The CDR3: CSVEGLRNYGYTF. The DNA for the CDR3 is TGCAGCGTTGAAGGGTTGCGGAACTATGGCTACACCTTC. Full variable domain (missing parts from reference TRBV29-1 and TRBJ1-2): SAVISQKPSRDICQRGTSLTIQCQVDSQVTMMFWYRQQPGQSLTLIATANQGSEATYESGFVIDKFPISRPNLTFSTLTVSNMSPEDSSIYLCSVEGLRNYGYTFGSGTRLTVV.

V gene TRBV3-1 (or the pseudogene TRBV3-2) combines with J gene TRBJ2-5; 9 nucleotides line up with TRBD1. V gave up 1 base and J gave up 2 bases; unmatched junction bases: 5. The CDR3 consists of 16 residues. The germline V gene has CDR1 LGHDT and CDR2 YNNKEL (reference sequence). The CDR3: CASSQGLGTGQETQYF. Here the CDR3 DNA reads TGTGCCAGCAGCCAAGGATTGGGGACAGGGCAAGAGACCCAGTACTTC.

This clone showed up just once. CDR3 DNA sequence: TGTGCCAGCAGCCAAGAAGGCTTGGTATTTGCCAATCGGGACTATGGCTACACCTTC. This encodes CASSQEGLVFANRDYGYTF. The rearrangement uses TRBV4-2 and TRBJ1-2; D is unresolved. The germline V and J ends were trimmed by 0 bases and 3 bases, with 23 bases remaining between them. CDR1 LGHNA and CDR2 YNFKEQ come from the germline V gene. The CDR3 contains 19 residues.

The chain couples TRBV6-4 to TRBJ2-3, with TRBD2 matching 13 bases. The CDR3 extends over 16 amino acids. Germline V gene sequence: CDR1 MRHNA, CDR2 SNTAGT. V was clipped by 4 bases and J by 4 bases; unmatched bases: 5. CDR3 region: CASSATGTSGADTQYF. The DNA of the CDR3 is TGTGCCAGCAGTGCCACCGGGACTAGCGGGGCAGATACGCAGTATTTT.

The V and J genes are TRBV11-3 and TRBJ2-5; D might be TRBD1 (5 bases). From germline, CDR1 is SGHNT and CDR2 YENEEA. CDR3 length: 15 residues. V lost 1 base and J 1 base, leaving 10 bases between the germline ends. CDR3 DNA: TGTGCCAGCAGCTTAGGCAGGGCCCCCCAAGAGACCCAGTACTTC. Encoded protein: CASSLGRAPQETQYF.

V and J are TRBV7-2 and TRBJ1-2; 7 bases align to TRBD1. Germline V lookup: CDR1 SGHTA, CDR2 FQGNSA. J lost 2 bases, V lost 5 bases, and 2 bases had no gene match. The CDR3 runs 13 residues. The CDR3 nucleotides read TGTGCCAGCAGCCCGGACAGGAACTATGGCTACACCTTC. Its translation: CASSPDRNYGYTF.

The chain combines TRBV19 with TRBJ2-7; 7 nucleotides align to TRBD1. This CDR3 region has 12 residues. Trimming at V came to 3 bases and at J to 5 bases, leaving 1 base not matched to a gene. Germline V gene data show CDR1 as LNHDA and CDR2 as SQIVND (reference sequence). The DNA of the CDR3 is TGTGCCAGTAGTATGACAGGGAACGAGCAGTACTTC. Encoded protein: CASSMTGNEQYF.

The CDR3 reads CASSPKGTGRYEQYF. In DNA form, the CDR3 reads TGTGCCAGCAGTCCGAAAGGGACAGGGCGCTACGAGCAGTACTTC. The chain is built from TRBV6-5 and TRBJ2-7, with 9 bases matching TRBD1. This CDR3 contains 15 residues. V trimming: 5 bases; J trimming: 3 bases; junction bases outside the gene matches: 8. Looked up from germline, CDR1 is MNHEY and CDR2 is SVGAGI.

J is TRBJ1-2 and V is TRBV6-2 or TRBV6-3, with D unclear. This CDR3 has 13 amino acids. The germline gives CDR1 MNHEY, CDR2 SVGEGT. Trimming removed 2 bases from V and 8 bases from J, with 12 bases in between. The CDR3 region has the DNA TGTGCCAGCAGTTACGCGGGGTATTACGGCTACACCTTC. This gives the protein CASSYAGYYGYTF.

This clone was recorded a few times. This chain uses TRBV4-3 with TRBJ1-2; D unresolved. CDR1 and CDR2 (germline): LGHNA, YSLEER. V was pared by 0 bases and J by 0 bases, with 11 bases between. The CDR3 extends over 16 amino acids. CDR3 bases: TGCGCCAGCAGCCAAGACGTCATGGGCTCTAACTATGGCTACACCTTC. It yields the protein CASSQDVMGSNYGYTF.

The chain has TRBV10-3 and TRBJ2-7; 7 positions agree with TRBD1. Per germline, CDR1 ENHRY and CDR2 SYGVKD. Trimming took 11 bases from V and 0 from J; bases not matched to a gene: 10. The CDR3 has 14 residues. This chain's CDR3 is CASWGQTSSYEQYF. DNA for the CDR3: TGTGCCTCTTGGGGACAGACGAGCTCCTACGAGCAGTACTTC.

The rearrangement uses TRBV30 and TRBJ2-1; tentatively, D is TRBD2 (5 bases). Germline V gives CDR1 GTSNPN, CDR2 SVGIG (reference sequence). The CDR3 consists of 15 residues. V was shortened by 0 bases and J by 5 bases, with 14 bases between the two germline ends. The CDR3, as DNA: TGTGCCTGGAGTGTTGGGCCAGCGGCCGACAATGAGCAGTTCTTC. Amino acid sequence: CAWSVGPAADNEQFF.

The rearrangement joins TRBV11-2 to TRBJ2-2; weak D call: TRBD2 (5 bases). Trimming shortened V by 1 base and J by 6 bases, and 21 bases separated the two germline ends. Looked up from germline, CDR1 is SGHAT and CDR2 is FQNNGV. This CDR3 is built from 18 residues. The CDR3 nucleotides are TGTGCCAGCAGCTTAGGTTTGAGGCGAGGGTCGGGCGCCGGGGAGCTGTTTTTT. Its translation: CASSLGLRRGSGAGELFF.

The rearrangement uses TRBV2 and TRBJ2-7, with D perhaps TRBD1 (5 bases). The length of the CDR3 is 14 residues. Trimming removed 9 bases at V and 0 bases at J, with 15 bases between. CDR1 and CDR2 from the germline V gene are SNHLY and FYNNEI. CDR3 nucleotides: TGTGCCAGTAAGCCAGGGTACCTCTCCTACGAGCAGTACTTC. As protein: CASKPGYLSYEQYF.